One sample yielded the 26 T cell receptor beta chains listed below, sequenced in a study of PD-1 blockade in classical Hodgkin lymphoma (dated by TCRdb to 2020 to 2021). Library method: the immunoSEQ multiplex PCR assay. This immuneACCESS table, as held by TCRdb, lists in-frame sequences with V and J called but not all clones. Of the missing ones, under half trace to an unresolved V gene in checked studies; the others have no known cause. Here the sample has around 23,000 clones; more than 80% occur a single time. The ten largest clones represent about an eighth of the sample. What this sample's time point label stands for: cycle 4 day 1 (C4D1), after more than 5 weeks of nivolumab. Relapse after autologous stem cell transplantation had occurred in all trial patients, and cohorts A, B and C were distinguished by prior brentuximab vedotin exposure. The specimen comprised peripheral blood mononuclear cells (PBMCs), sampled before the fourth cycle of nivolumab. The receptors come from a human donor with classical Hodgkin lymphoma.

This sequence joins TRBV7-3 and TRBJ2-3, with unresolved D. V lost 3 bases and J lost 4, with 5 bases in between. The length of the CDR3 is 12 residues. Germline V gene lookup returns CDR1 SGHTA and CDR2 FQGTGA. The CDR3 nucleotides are TGTGCCAGCAGCTTTGGTCCAGATACGCAGTATTTT. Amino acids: CASSFGPDTQYF.

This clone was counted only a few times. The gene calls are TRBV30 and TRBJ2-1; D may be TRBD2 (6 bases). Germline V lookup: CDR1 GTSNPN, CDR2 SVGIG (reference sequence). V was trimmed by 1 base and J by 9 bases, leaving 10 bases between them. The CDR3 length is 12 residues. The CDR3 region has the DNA TGTGCCTGGAGTGGGACTATACCTGAGCAGTTCTTC. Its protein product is CAWSGTIPEQFF.

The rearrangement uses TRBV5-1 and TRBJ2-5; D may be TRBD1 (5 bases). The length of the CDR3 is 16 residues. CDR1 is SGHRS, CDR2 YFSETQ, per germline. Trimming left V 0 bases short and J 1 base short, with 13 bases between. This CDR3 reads CASSLVPGWGQETQYF. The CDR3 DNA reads TGCGCCAGCAGCTTGGTCCCAGGGTGGGGCCAAGAGACCCAGTACTTC.

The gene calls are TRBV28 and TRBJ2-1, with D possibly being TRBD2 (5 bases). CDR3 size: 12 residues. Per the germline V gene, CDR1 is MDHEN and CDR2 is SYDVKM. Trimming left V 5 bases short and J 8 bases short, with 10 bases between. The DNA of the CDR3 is TGTGCCAGCAGTCTGACCGGGGATGAGCAGTTCTTC. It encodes CASSLTGDEQFF.

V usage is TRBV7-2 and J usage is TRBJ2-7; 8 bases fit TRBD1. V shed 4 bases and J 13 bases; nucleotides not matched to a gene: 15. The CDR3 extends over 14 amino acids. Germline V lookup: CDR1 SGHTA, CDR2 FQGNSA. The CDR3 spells CASSSKYEGTGLYF. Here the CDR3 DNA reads TGTGCCAGCAGCTCAAAGTACGAAGGGACAGGATTATACTTC.

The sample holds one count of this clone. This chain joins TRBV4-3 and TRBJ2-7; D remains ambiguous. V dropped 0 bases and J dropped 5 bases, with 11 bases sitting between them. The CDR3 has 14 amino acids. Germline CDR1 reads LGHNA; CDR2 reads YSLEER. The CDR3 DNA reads TGCGCCAGCAGCCAAGAAGGATCCCGGGACGAGCAGTACTTC. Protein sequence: CASSQEGSRDEQYF.

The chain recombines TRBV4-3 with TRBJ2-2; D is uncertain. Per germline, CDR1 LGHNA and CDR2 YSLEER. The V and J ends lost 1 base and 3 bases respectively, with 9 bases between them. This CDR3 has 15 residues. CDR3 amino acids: CASSQGIWDTGELFF. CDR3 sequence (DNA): TGCGCCAGCAGCCAAGGGATTTGGGACACCGGGGAGCTGTTTTTT.

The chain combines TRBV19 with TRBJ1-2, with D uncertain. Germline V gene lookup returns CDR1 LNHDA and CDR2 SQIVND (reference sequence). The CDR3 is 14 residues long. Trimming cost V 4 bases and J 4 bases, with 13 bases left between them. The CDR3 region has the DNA TGTGCCAGTAGTAATAATAGGGTCGTCTATGGCTACACCTTC. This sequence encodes CASSNNRVVYGYTF.

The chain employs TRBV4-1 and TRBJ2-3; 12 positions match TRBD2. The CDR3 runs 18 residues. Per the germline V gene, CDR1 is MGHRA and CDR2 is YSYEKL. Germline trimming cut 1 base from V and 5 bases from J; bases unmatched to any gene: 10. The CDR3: CASSQVSLAGGPVDTQYF. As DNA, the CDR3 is TGCGCCAGCAGCCAAGTCTCTCTAGCGGGAGGGCCCGTAGATACGCAGTATTTT.

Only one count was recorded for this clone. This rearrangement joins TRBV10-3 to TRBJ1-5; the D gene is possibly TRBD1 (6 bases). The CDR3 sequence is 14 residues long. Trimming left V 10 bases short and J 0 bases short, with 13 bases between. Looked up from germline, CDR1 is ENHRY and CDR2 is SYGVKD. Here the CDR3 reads CASRLTGSNQPQHF. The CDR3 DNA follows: TGTGCCAGCAGATTGACAGGTAGCAATCAGCCCCAGCATTTT.

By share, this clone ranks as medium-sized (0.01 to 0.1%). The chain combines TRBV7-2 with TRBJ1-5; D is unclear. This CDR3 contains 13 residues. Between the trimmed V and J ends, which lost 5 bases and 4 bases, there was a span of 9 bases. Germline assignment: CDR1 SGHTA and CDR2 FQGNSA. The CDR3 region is CASSNSPNQPQHF. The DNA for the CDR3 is TGTGCCAGCAGCAACAGCCCGAATCAGCCCCAGCATTTT.

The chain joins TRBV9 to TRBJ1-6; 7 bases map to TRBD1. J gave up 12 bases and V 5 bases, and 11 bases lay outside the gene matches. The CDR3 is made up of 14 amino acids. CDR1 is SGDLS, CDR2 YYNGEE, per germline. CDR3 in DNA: TGTGCCAGCAGTGAGGGGGGACAGCCTAGACCCCTCCACTTT. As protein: CASSEGGQPRPLHF.

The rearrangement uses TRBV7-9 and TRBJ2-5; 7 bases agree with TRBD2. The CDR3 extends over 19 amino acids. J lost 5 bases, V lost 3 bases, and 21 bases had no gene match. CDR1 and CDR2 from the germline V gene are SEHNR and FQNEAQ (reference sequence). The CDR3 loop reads CASSFGPETERGLEETQYF. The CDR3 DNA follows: TGTGCCAGCAGCTTCGGACCCGAAACGGAGCGGGGCTTGGAGGAGACCCAGTACTTC.

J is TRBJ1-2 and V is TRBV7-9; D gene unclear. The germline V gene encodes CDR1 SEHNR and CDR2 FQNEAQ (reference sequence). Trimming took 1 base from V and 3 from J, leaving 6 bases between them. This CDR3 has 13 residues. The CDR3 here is CASSLGQHYGYTF. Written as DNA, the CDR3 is TGTGCCAGCAGCTTAGGGCAGCACTATGGCTACACCTTC.

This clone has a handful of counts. The CDR3 loop is CAWSGMWDTIYF. DNA of the CDR3: TGTGCCTGGAGTGGTATGTGGGACACCATATATTTT. This chain connects TRBV30 to TRBJ1-3, with D hard to call. CDR1 and CDR2 from the germline V gene are GTSNPN and SVGIG (reference sequence). The CDR3 runs 12 residues. V was shortened by 1 base and J by 8 bases, with 9 bases between the two germline ends.

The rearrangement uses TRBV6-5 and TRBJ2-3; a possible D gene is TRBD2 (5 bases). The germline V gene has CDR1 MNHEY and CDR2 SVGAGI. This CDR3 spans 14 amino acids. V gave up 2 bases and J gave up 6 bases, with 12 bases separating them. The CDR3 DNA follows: TGTGCCAGCAGTTACGCGGGCCCCCGGGATACGCAGTATTTT. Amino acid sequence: CASSYAGPRDTQYF.

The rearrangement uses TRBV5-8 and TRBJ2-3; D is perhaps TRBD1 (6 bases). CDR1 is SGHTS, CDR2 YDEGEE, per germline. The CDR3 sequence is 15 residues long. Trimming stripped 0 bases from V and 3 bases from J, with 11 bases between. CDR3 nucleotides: TGTGCCAGCAGCTTGGCTGGACAGAGAACAGATACGCAGTATTTT. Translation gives CASSLAGQRTDTQYF.

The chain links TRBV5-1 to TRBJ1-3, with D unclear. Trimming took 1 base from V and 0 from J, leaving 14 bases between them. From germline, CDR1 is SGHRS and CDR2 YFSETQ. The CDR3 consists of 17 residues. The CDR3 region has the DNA TGCGCCAGCAGCTTGCAGGACGGAACCTACTCTGGAAACACCATATATTTT. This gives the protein CASSLQDGTYSGNTIYF.

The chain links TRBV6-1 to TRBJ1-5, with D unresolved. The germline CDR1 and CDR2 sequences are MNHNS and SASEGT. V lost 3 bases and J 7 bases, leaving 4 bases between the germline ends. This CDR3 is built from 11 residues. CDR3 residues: CASSDQQPQHF. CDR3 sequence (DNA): TGTGCCAGCAGTGATCAGCAGCCCCAGCATTTT.

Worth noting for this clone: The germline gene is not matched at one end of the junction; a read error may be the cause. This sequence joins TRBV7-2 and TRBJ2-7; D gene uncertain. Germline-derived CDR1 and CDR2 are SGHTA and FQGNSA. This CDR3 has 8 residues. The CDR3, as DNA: TGTGCCAGCAGCTCCCCCAGATTC. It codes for CASSSPRF.

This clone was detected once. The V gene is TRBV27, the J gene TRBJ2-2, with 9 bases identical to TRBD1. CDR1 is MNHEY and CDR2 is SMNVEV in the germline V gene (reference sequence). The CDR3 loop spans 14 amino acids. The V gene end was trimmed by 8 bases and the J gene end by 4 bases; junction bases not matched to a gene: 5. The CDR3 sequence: CASRLQGATGELFF. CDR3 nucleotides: TGTGCCAGCCGGCTACAGGGGGCCACCGGGGAGCTGTTTTTT.

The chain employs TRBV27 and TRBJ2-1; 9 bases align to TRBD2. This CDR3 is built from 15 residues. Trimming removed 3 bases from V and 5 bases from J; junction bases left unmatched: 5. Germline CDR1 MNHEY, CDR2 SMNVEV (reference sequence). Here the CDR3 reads CASSFPGLAHNEQFF. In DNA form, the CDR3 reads TGTGCCAGCAGTTTCCCGGGACTAGCCCACAATGAGCAGTTCTTC.

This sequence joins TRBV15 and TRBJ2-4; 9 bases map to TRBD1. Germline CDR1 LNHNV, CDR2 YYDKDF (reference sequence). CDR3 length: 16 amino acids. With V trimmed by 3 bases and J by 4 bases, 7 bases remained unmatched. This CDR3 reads CATSRAGTGMKNIQYF. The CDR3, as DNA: TGTGCCACCAGCAGGGCCGGGACAGGGATGAAAAACATTCAGTACTTC.

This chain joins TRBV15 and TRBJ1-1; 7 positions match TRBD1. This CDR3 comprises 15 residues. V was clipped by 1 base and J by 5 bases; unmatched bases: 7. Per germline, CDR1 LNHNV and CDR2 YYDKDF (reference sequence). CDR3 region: CATSRGAGGWTEAFF. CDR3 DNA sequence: TGTGCCACCAGCAGAGGGGCAGGGGGGTGGACTGAAGCTTTCTTT.

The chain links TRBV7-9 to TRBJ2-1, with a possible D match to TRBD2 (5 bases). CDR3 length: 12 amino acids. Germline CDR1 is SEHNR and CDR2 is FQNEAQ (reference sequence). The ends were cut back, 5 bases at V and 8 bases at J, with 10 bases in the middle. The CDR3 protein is CASSRAGDEQFF. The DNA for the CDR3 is TGTGCCAGCAGCCGAGCCGGGGATGAGCAGTTCTTC.

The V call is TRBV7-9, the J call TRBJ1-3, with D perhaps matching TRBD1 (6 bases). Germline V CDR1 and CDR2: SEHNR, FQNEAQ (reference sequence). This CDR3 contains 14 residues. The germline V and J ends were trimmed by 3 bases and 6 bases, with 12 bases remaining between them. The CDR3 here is CASSFHRDVNTIYF. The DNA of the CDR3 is TGTGCCAGCAGCTTCCACAGGGACGTAAACACCATATATTTT.